This is a list of T cell receptor beta chains from one sample in a study of control samples from healthy donors and cancer patients. Clones were read by immunoSEQ multiplex PCR, and TCRdb kept only the in-frame ones, dropping some. This sample carries about 230,000 clones, approximately 80% of them seen once, and the ten largest clones take about an eighth. Material: PBMCs. These receptors were taken from an older woman with lung cancer. The CDR3 runs from the conserved cysteine through the conserved F or W. Fields, in order: D gene, V gene, J gene, clone size, CDR3 DNA, CDR3 protein. D genes are given only for firm matches. The size of a clone is reported for some rows only, either as once, few or many, or as a class for expanded clones.

.	TRBV6-1	TRBJ1-6	.	TGTGCCAGCAGTGATTTGGACTGGAATTCACCCCTCCACTTT	CASSDLDWNSPLHF
.	TRBV6-5	TRBJ1-3	.	TGTGCCAGCAGTTTAGGACCCGGCCCTGCAAACACCATATATTTT	CASSLGPGPANTIYF
.	TRBV7-3	TRBJ1-1	.	TGTGCCAGCAGCTTACGGTCGGGCACTGAAGCTTTCTTT	CASSLRSGTEAFF
TRBD1	TRBV9	TRBJ1-2	once	TGTGCCAGCAGCCCCCGGGACAGTTCCTTCCTATACACCTTC	CASSPRDSSFLYTF
TRBD1	TRBV14	TRBJ1-1	.	TGTGCCAGCAGCCTCGGGACAGGGGGTACCGCTGAAGCTTTCTTT	CASSLGTGGTAEAFF
.	TRBV18	TRBJ1-3	.	TGTGCCAGCTCACGCGACAGGACTGGAAACACCATATATTTT	CASSRDRTGNTIYF
.	TRBV3-1/TRBV3-2	TRBJ1-4	.	TGTGCCAGCAGCCAAAAGGGGACGGGTGAAAAACTGTTTTTT	CASSQKGTGEKLFF
.	TRBV27	TRBJ1-1	many	TGTGCCAGTCGCTCGGGCCAGCTCTACACTGAAGCTTTCTTT	CASRSGQLYTEAFF
.	TRBV28	TRBJ2-7	.	TGTGCCAGCAGTCTCCAAATACAGGGCTTGCCCACCTACGAGCAGTACTTC	CASSLQIQGLPTYEQYF
TRBD1	TRBV5-6	TRBJ2-7	.	TGTGCCAGCAGCTTTGGGGACAGGGCAGTCTTC	CASSFGDRAVF
TRBD2	TRBV5-1	TRBJ2-5	.	TGCGCCAGCAGCCGAGGGACTAGCGGGGGGGAGACCCAGTACTTC	CASSRGTSGGETQYF
.	TRBV24-1	TRBJ2-3	.	TGTGCCACCAGTGACCGGGGGCGCACAGATACGCAGTATTTT	CATSDRGRTDTQYF
.	TRBV12-3/TRBV12-4	TRBJ2-5	.	TGTGCCAGCAGTTTAGAGTGGTCGAAGACCCAGTACTTC	CASSLEWSKTQYF
.	TRBV30	TRBJ2-3	.	TGTGCCTGGAGGGGGAGGACTGCCCGGACGTCAGATACGCAGTATTTT	CAWRGRTARTSDTQYF
.	TRBV5-1	TRBJ1-2	.	TGCGCCAGCAGCTTGGGAGGAAATACAGAGAACTATGGCTACACCTTC	CASSLGGNTENYGYTF
.	TRBV12-2	TRBJ1-2	.	TGTGCAAGTCGCAGTAGAGGCGGGTCTCTGAACTATGGCTACACCTTC	CASRSRGGSLNYGYTF
.	TRBV12-2	TRBJ2-7	.	TGTGCAAGTCGCTTAAGGGGGACTAGCGGGACAGTTTTCCTCTACGAGCAGTACTTC	CASRLRGTSGTVFLYEQYF
.	TRBV19	TRBJ2-3	.	TGTGCCAGTAGCGGCGGCGCTAGCGGCACAGATACGCAGTATTTT	CASSGGASGTDTQYF
.	TRBV5-5	TRBJ1-5	.	TGTGCCAGCAGCTTGGGAGGGGATTATCAGCCCCAGCATTTT	CASSLGGDYQPQHF
.	TRBV5-1	TRBJ2-7	.	TGCGCCAGCAGCTTGGCCTTAGGGGGAATTCTCGACGAGCAGTACTTC	CASSLALGGILDEQYF
.	TRBV7-9	TRBJ2-7	.	TGTGCCAGCAGACAAGGCACAGGGAAAGATTACGAGCAGTACTTC	CASRQGTGKDYEQYF
.	TRBV10-2	TRBJ1-5	.	TGCGCCAGCAGTCATAGCGGGGGCAATCAGCCCCAGCATTTT	CASSHSGGNQPQHF
TRBD1	TRBV11-2	TRBJ2-7	.	TGTGCCAGCAGTGGGACAGGTCTAGTCGAGCAGTACTTC	CASSGTGLVEQYF
TRBD1	TRBV6-5	TRBJ1-5	.	TGTGCCGCATCACAGGGGACTCGGCCCCAGCATTTT	CAASQGTRPQHF
.	TRBV7-8	TRBJ2-5	.	TGTGCCAGCAGCCCCGGACGGGCGAGGGAGACCCAGTACTTC	CASSPGRARETQYF
TRBD1	TRBV6-5	TRBJ1-2	.	TGTGCCAGCGGCCCCAGGGGGCAGGATGGCTACACCTTC	CASGPRGQDGYTF
.	TRBV9	TRBJ2-5	.	TGTGCCAGCAGCCCTCGGACCGGGGGGACCCAGTACTTC	CASSPRTGGTQYF
TRBD2	TRBV5-1	TRBJ2-5	.	TGCGCCAGCAGTATAGCGGGAGGGCCGGGGGAGACCCAGTACTTC	CASSIAGGPGETQYF
.	TRBV5-1	TRBJ2-1	.	TGCGCCAGCAGCTTGGGACTGCAGGGGGGAATGTACAATGAGCAGTTCTTC	CASSLGLQGGMYNEQFF
.	TRBV9	TRBJ1-5	once	TGTGCCAGCAGCGACAGCCATAGCAATCAGCCCCAGCATTTT	CASSDSHSNQPQHF
TRBD2	TRBV30	TRBJ2-1	many	TGTGCCTGGCGCCTAGCGGGAGTGCTGTCCAATGAGCAGTTCTTC	CAWRLAGVLSNEQFF
TRBD1	TRBV5-4	TRBJ2-3	.	TGTGCCAGCAGCTTGGGAGGACAGGGTAGCACAGATACGCAGTATTTT	CASSLGGQGSTDTQYF
.	TRBV7-8	TRBJ1-5	.	TGTGCCAGCAGCGGAGAACAGGGTCTCAATCAGCCCCAGCATTTT	CASSGEQGLNQPQHF
.	TRBV7-8	TRBJ1-5	few	TGTGCCAGCAGCGGTCCGGGAGCGTGGGGCAATCAGCCCCAGCATTTT	CASSGPGAWGNQPQHF
TRBD2	TRBV19	TRBJ2-1	.	TGTGCCAGTAGTATCCAAGCGGGAATTGTAGATGAGCAGTTCTTC	CASSIQAGIVDEQFF
.	TRBV12-3/TRBV12-4	TRBJ1-1	.	TGTGCCAGCAGCAGACAAGGGGTGACTGAAGCTTTCTTT	CASSRQGVTEAFF
TRBD1	TRBV19	TRBJ1-2	.	TGTGCCAGTAGTTCTAGCCCCCGGGACAGAGAATTTCGGGGCTACACCTTC	CASSSSPRDREFRGYTF
TRBD2	TRBV19	TRBJ2-3	.	TGTGCCAGTAGTATCCTGGTCGCCGGACTAGCGCTCAATACGCAGTATTTT	CASSILVAGLALNTQYF
.	TRBV21-1	TRBJ1-1	.	TGTGCCAGCAGCAAAATGGGTGTAAGGGGGGACACTGAAGCTTTCTTT	CASSKMGVRGDTEAFF
.	TRBV6-2/TRBV6-3	TRBJ1-2	.	TGTGCCAGCAGTTACTCGAGGGGGGGCTACACCTTC	CASSYSRGGYTF
.	TRBV19	TRBJ1-5	.	TGTGCCAGTAGAGGTCCTACGCGGAATCAGCCCCAGCATTTT	CASRGPTRNQPQHF
.	TRBV18	TRBJ1-4	once	TGTGCCAGCTCACCGGCGATAAATGAAAAACTGTTTTTT	CASSPAINEKLFF
.	TRBV7-9	TRBJ2-3	.	TGTGCCAGCAGGACGGGCGCGAATACGCAGTATTTT	CASRTGANTQYF
TRBD1	TRBV19	TRBJ1-6	few	TGTGCCAGTAGCGAGGGACAGAGTGCCAATTCACCCCTCCACTTT	CASSEGQSANSPLHF
TRBD1	TRBV7-2	TRBJ2-7	.	TGTGCCAGCAGCTTTTCCGGGACAGTCTCCTACGAGCAGTACTTC	CASSFSGTVSYEQYF
TRBD1	TRBV2	TRBJ2-1	.	TGTGCCAGCAGTCCTCAGGGGGCCTCCTACAATGAGCAGTTCTTC	CASSPQGASYNEQFF
.	TRBV28	TRBJ1-2	.	TGTGCCAGCAGTTTATTGGCCAGGGTAAACTATGGCTACACCTTC	CASSLLARVNYGYTF
.	TRBV29-1	TRBJ2-1	.	TGCAGCGTTGAATTGGGCGTAGCGGCGTCCTACAATGAGCAGTTCTTC	CSVELGVAASYNEQFF
TRBD2	TRBV11-3	TRBJ2-5	.	TGTGCCAGCAGCCCAGGGACTAGCGGGGACCCCGGAGAGACCCAGTACTTC	CASSPGTSGDPGETQYF
TRBD1	TRBV5-4	TRBJ1-5	few	TGTGCCAGCAGCGCCGGGACAGGGCTCCATCAGCCCCAGCATTTT	CASSAGTGLHQPQHF
.	TRBV15	TRBJ1-1	.	TGTGCCACCAGCAGAGGCGGTGAATCGAACACTGAAGCTTTCTTT	CATSRGGESNTEAFF